The 29 T cell receptor beta chains below come from one sample, sequenced in a study of cytomegalovirus exposure and HLA in healthy donors. The PCR ran on 60 Vbeta and 13 Jbeta primers. Clones were sequenced by immunoSEQ multiplex PCR, and TCRdb holds only the in-frame ones, with some missing. The data contain hundreds of thousands of clones, less than 85% of them seen just once; the ten biggest clones take up roughly 0.6%. Sequenced input: PBMCs. These receptors all stem from a man between 18 and 35 years old in good health and CMV-seronegative.

This chain links TRBV19 with TRBJ1-2, with D hard to call. The CDR3 contains 14 residues. Germline V gene data show CDR1 as LNHDA and CDR2 as SQIVND (reference sequence). V was shortened by 1 base and J by 7 bases, with 13 bases between the two germline ends. The chain's CDR3 is CASSIVPVPSGYTF. The CDR3 nucleotides are TGTGCCAGTAGTATAGTCCCAGTCCCAAGTGGCTACACCTTC.

The chain uses TRBV28 and TRBJ1-2; 9 bases are shared with TRBD1. V gave up 6 bases and J gave up 8 bases; unmatched junction bases: 10. The CDR3 runs 14 residues. From germline, CDR1 is MDHEN and CDR2 SYDVKM. CDR3 nucleotide sequence: TGTGCCAGCAGGGAAGTACAGGGGGCCTGGGGCTACACCTTC. Amino acids: CASREVQGAWGYTF.

The chain has TRBV5-4 and TRBJ1-2; D is uncertain. This CDR3 spans 14 amino acids. The germline V gene has CDR1 SGHNT and CDR2 YYREEE (reference sequence). Trimming removed 5 bases at V and 4 bases at J, with 15 bases between. The CDR3 bases are TGTGCCAGCAGACCCGGGATGGGAGGCTATGGCTACACCTTC. Translated: CASRPGMGGYGYTF. Full variable domain (missing parts from reference TRBV5-4 and TRBJ1-2): ETGVTQSPTHLIKTRGQQVTLRCSSQSGHNTVSWYQQALGQGPQFIFQYYREEENGRGNFPPRFSGLQFPNYSSELNVNALELDDSALYLCASRPGMGGYGYTFGSGTRLTVV.

This rearrangement joins TRBV19 to TRBJ1-5; D is undetermined. CDR3 length equals 14 residues. Between the trimmed V and J ends, which lost 3 bases and 5 bases, there was a span of 11 bases. Germline values: CDR1 LNHDA, CDR2 SQIVND (reference sequence). The CDR3 DNA sequence: TGTGCCAGTAGTATTGTGGGAGTGGATCAGCCCCAGCATTTT. Residues: CASSIVGVDQPQHF.

J is TRBJ2-3 and V is TRBV30; the D is unclear. Trimming took 1 base from V and 3 from J, leaving 14 bases between them. From germline, CDR1 is GTSNPN and CDR2 SVGIG (reference sequence). This CDR3 has 15 amino acids. CDR3 residues: CAWSAPPLSTDTQYF. The DNA for the CDR3 is TGTGCCTGGAGTGCCCCGCCACTTTCTACAGATACGCAGTATTTT.

The chain carries TRBV5-1 and TRBJ2-7, with TRBD1 matching over 7 bases. The CDR3 loop spans 15 amino acids. The V and J ends lost 0 bases and 3 bases, in that order; junction bases with no gene match: 6. The V gene's germline CDR1 is SGHRS and CDR2 YFSETQ. As DNA, the CDR3 is TGCGCCAGCAGCTTGGGGCAGGGGGATCTCTACGAGCAGTACTTC. The encoded protein is CASSLGQGDLYEQYF.

V gene TRBV18 combines with J gene TRBJ1-1; 9 positions agree with TRBD1. This CDR3 comprises 14 residues. The V gene's germline CDR1 is KGHSH and CDR2 LQKENI. V lost 3 bases to trimming and J lost 5 bases; unmatched junction nucleotides: 4. The CDR3, as DNA: TGTGCCAGCTCACCCGGGACAGGGAGGACTGAAGCTTTCTTT. Translating gives CASSPGTGRTEAFF.

The V call is TRBV19, the J call TRBJ2-2; D may be TRBD1 (6 bases). From germline, CDR1 is LNHDA and CDR2 SQIVND (reference sequence). The ends were cut back, 6 bases at V and 5 bases at J, with 13 bases in the middle. CDR3 length equals 14 residues. CDR3 sequence (DNA): TGTGCCAGTAGGCCACAGGGTGGGACCGGGGAGCTGTTTTTT. Translated, it gives CASRPQGGTGELFF. Variable domain in full (rest from reference TRBV19 and TRBJ2-2): DGGITQSPKYLFRKEGQNVTLSCEQNLNHDAMYWYRQDPGQGLRLIYYSQIVNDFQKGDIAEGYSVSREKKESFPLTVTSAQKNPTAFYLCASRPQGGTGELFFGEGSRLTVL.

The chain joins TRBV19 to TRBJ2-2; 9 nucleotides line up with TRBD1. J lost 7 bases, V lost 6 bases, and 6 bases had no gene match. Germline V gives CDR1 LNHDA, CDR2 SQIVND (reference sequence). The CDR3 runs to 14 residues. The CDR3 reads CASRKQGAVGELFF. CDR3 sequence (DNA): TGTGCCAGTAGAAAACAGGGGGCGGTCGGGGAGCTGTTTTTT.

The chain links TRBV4-1 to TRBJ2-1, with 7 bases lining up with TRBD1. CDR1 is MGHRA, CDR2 YSYEKL, per germline. The CDR3 consists of 17 residues. Losses at the gene ends were 0 bases for V and 12 bases for J; bases not matched to a gene: 17. CDR3 sequence reads: CASSQDGPGTARPWQFF. The CDR3 DNA reads as TGCGCCAGCAGCCAAGATGGGCCCGGGACAGCCCGTCCGTGGCAGTTCTTC.

The chain recombines TRBV19 with TRBJ2-7; maybe TRBD2 (5 bases). Germline loops: CDR1 LNHDA, CDR2 SQIVND (reference sequence). The CDR3 sequence is 15 residues long. Between the trimmed V and J ends, which lost 4 bases and 0 bases, there was a span of 13 bases. CDR3 region: CASSTGGTSSYEQYF. For the CDR3, the DNA is TGTGCCAGTAGTACTGGAGGTACTAGCTCCTACGAGCAGTACTTC.

Turning to this clone: A junction boundary mismatches the germline segment, possibly from a read error. The chain has TRBV29-1 and TRBJ2-1; tentatively, D is TRBD2 (5 bases). The germline CDR1 and CDR2 sequences are SQVTM and ANQGSEA. This CDR3 is 15 amino acids long. The CDR3 nucleotides are TGCAGCGTTGTTCGGGGAAATCCCTCCTGCAATGAGCAGTTCTTC. Translation gives CSVVRGNPSCNEQFF.

The chain couples TRBV7-3 to TRBJ1-2, with 10 bases lining up with TRBD1. CDR1 is SGHTA and CDR2 is FQGTGA in the germline V gene. The CDR3 loop spans 14 amino acids. The ends lost 5 bases at V and 7 bases at J; junction bases unmatched: 7. CDR3 in amino acids: CASSLGQGVFGYTF. CDR3 DNA: TGTGCCAGCAGCCTTGGACAGGGGGTATTTGGCTACACCTTC.

This chain uses TRBV18 with TRBJ1-1; TRBD1 might be the D (6 bases). CDR1 is KGHSH and CDR2 is LQKENI in the germline V gene. V was pared by 2 bases and J by 5 bases, with 15 bases between. The CDR3 runs 15 residues. The CDR3 reads CASSPREQQGTEAFF. CDR3 nucleotide sequence: TGTGCCAGCTCACCAAGAGAACAACAGGGAACTGAAGCTTTCTTT.

The chain uses TRBV6-4 and TRBJ1-3, with 7 nucleotides matching TRBD1. V trimming: 6 bases; J trimming: 1 base; junction bases outside the gene matches: 3. This CDR3 is 14 amino acids long. Germline CDR1 is MRHNA and CDR2 is SNTAGT. CDR3 bases: TGTGCCAGCAGATTACAGGGGTCTGGAAACACCATATATTTT. This gives the protein CASRLQGSGNTIYF.

The V gene is TRBV4-1, the J gene TRBJ2-4, with D tentatively TRBD1 (5 bases). Trimming stripped 4 bases from V and 10 bases from J, with 14 bases between. The CDR3 has 13 amino acids. Germline CDR1 is MGHRA and CDR2 is YSYEKL. The CDR3 DNA reads TGCGCCAGCAGCCCCCGGCAGGGTCAGATTCAGTACTTC. Encoded protein: CASSPRQGQIQYF.

This clone was seen once. The chain employs TRBV18 and TRBJ2-6; 7 bases agree with TRBD1. Trimming cost V 2 bases and J 0 bases; bases outside gene matches: 4. Germline loops: CDR1 KGHSH, CDR2 LQKENI. CDR3 size: 17 residues. Here the CDR3 DNA reads TGTGCCAGCTCACCAAGCAGGGGGAGCTCTGGGGCCAACGTCCTGACTTTC. As protein: CASSPSRGSSGANVLTF.

Only one count was recorded for this clone. The rearrangement joins TRBV7-8 to TRBJ2-2, with D unresolved. The CDR3 is 15 amino acids. The V gene's germline CDR1 is SGHVS and CDR2 FQNEAQ. Deletions cut 1 base from V and 2 bases from J, with 8 bases between. The CDR3 DNA reads TGTGCCAGCAGCTTAGGGGCCAGTAACACCGGGGAGCTGTTTTTT. It codes for CASSLGASNTGELFF.

The rearrangement uses TRBV11-2 and TRBJ2-1, with a tentative D call TRBD2 (6 bases). The CDR3 runs 11 residues. The germline CDR1 and CDR2 sequences are SGHAT and FQNNGV. V lost 10 bases, J lost 10 bases, and 14 bases lay in between. CDR3 protein: CATRLAGEQFF. Written as DNA, the CDR3 is TGTGCCACTCGACTGGCGGGGGAGCAGTTCTTC.

The chain is built from TRBV7-8 and TRBJ1-1; D gene unclear. This CDR3 spans 15 amino acids. The V end lost 2 bases, the J end lost 1 base, and 11 bases lay between the germline ends. Germline CDR1 and CDR2: SGHVS and FQNEAQ. CDR3 loop: CASSLLGGPNTEAFF. In nucleotides, the CDR3 is TGTGCCAGCAGCTTATTAGGAGGGCCGAACACTGAAGCTTTCTTT.

This clone was counted only a few times. CDR3 DNA sequence: TGTGCCAGCAGCTCTCACATAGCGGGCAGAGAGGAGCAGTTCTTC. Translation gives CASSSHIAGREEQFF. J is TRBJ2-1 and V is TRBV6-5; 7 bases line up with TRBD2. This CDR3 region has 15 residues. From germline, CDR1 is MNHEY and CDR2 SVGAGI. V gave up 6 bases and J gave up 10 bases; unmatched junction bases: 15.

The CDR3 loop is CASSLPPRLTNFYGYTF. The CDR3 coding sequence is TGTGCCAGCAGTTTACCCCCGAGACTTACCAACTTCTATGGCTACACCTTC. The gene calls are TRBV28 and TRBJ1-2, with no clear D. Germline CDR1 MDHEN, CDR2 SYDVKM. Deletions cut 2 bases from V and 4 bases from J, with 20 bases between. The CDR3 runs to 17 residues.

V is TRBV4-1 and J is TRBJ2-5; D is perhaps TRBD2 (5 bases). CDR1 is MGHRA and CDR2 is YSYEKL in the germline V gene. Trimming removed 1 base from V and 5 bases from J, with 20 bases in between. The CDR3 loop spans 17 amino acids. The CDR3 is CASSQGRRIGVWETQYF. In DNA form, the CDR3 reads TGCGCCAGCAGCCAAGGTCGGAGGATCGGAGTCTGGGAGACCCAGTACTTC.

The chain is built from TRBV25-1 and TRBJ1-4, with TRBD1 matching 9 bases. After removal of 0 bases from V and 8 bases from J, the junction contained 13 bases not matched to a gene. Germline CDR1 MGHDK, CDR2 SYGVNS. The CDR3 sequence is 18 residues long. CDR3 in amino acids: CASSEYGDRVSKREKLFF. CDR3 in DNA: TGTGCCAGCAGTGAATACGGGGACAGGGTGTCGAAAAGGGAAAAACTGTTTTTT.

This clone was seen a handful of times. This sequence joins TRBV7-9 and TRBJ1-2; D is perhaps TRBD1 (5 bases). Germline CDR1 is SEHNR and CDR2 is FQNEAQ (reference sequence). With 6 bases removed from V and 6 bases from J, the gap between germline ends came to 17 bases. The CDR3 runs to 14 residues. The CDR3 loop reads CASSPQAQGDGYTF. CDR3 coding DNA: TGTGCCAGCAGTCCACAGGCCCAAGGGGATGGCTACACCTTC.

This chain connects TRBV27 to TRBJ2-7; possibly TRBD2 for D (5 bases). The CDR3 loop spans 15 amino acids. CDR1 is MNHEY and CDR2 is SMNVEV in the germline V gene (reference sequence). V was cut by 6 bases and J by 0 bases, with 15 bases left in between. The CDR3 DNA reads TGTGCCAGCAGCCCAAAACTAGAGAACTCCTACGAGCAGTACTTC. Its protein product is CASSPKLENSYEQYF.

The chain employs TRBV9 and TRBJ2-1; TRBD2 matches at 10 bases. This CDR3 contains 15 residues. J lost 10 bases, V lost 1 base, and 8 bases had no gene match. Germline V gives CDR1 SGDLS, CDR2 YYNGEE. The CDR3 loop reads CASSVSLAGEREQFF. CDR3 coding DNA: TGTGCCAGCAGCGTAAGCCTAGCGGGAGAACGGGAGCAGTTCTTC.

This sequence joins TRBV2 and TRBJ2-3; 11 nucleotides line up with TRBD2. Unmatched junction bases numbered 8, after V lost 4 bases and J lost 2 bases. Germline lookup yields CDR1 SNHLY and CDR2 FYNNEI. CDR3 length: 17 amino acids. The CDR3 loop reads CASSGLAGTIHTDTQYF. CDR3 nucleotides: TGTGCCAGCAGTGGACTAGCGGGGACAATACACACAGATACGCAGTATTTT.

The chain is built from TRBV30 and TRBJ1-2; maybe TRBD1 (5 bases). V was clipped by 1 base and J by 4 bases, with 7 bases between them. The CDR3 runs to 12 residues. Per the germline V gene, CDR1 is GTSNPN and CDR2 is SVGIG (reference sequence). CDR3: CAWSETGYGYTF. CDR3 nucleotides: TGTGCCTGGAGTGAAACAGGCTATGGCTACACCTTC.